This TCR beta chain derives from a study of blood T cell repertoires in COVID-19 (dated by TCRdb to between 2020 and 2021). A note on the overall study: Samples covering the acute and convalescent phases of COVID-19 were provided by collaborators in the United States, Italy and Spain. The dataset comprised deeply sampled blood TCRbeta repertoires from subjects exposed to, actively infected with, or recovered from COVID-19. The prospective study material was composed of cDNA or gDNA derived from T cells, B-cell-depleted T cells, or PBMCs. The sample metadata nearly always contained a de-identified subject ID, COVID-19 status, age in years and sex. The repertoires were made available in a free public database intended to serve as a resource for research on the immune response to SARS-CoV-2. Where available, HLA class I and class II types were obtained from metadata supplied by the sample provider rather than from assay-based typing. The samples were drawn from two sources: the first 160 participants of the ongoing ImmuneRACE study, and some 1,300 subjects contributed by 6 global collaborators. Here is what the overall study found, with its caveats: Clinical and demographic metadata were provided uncurated, with the amount varying by source and participant.

V gives up 4 bases and J gives up 6 bases, and the segment between their germline ends measures 17 bases. Measured from the cysteine to the phenylalanine, the CDR3 is 15 residues long. Only the CDR3 DNA is retained, 45 bases long and in frame from the first base. The germline V gene yields SGHRS for CDR1 and YFSETQ for CDR2. In the prospective study, participants were roughly 18 to 100 years old, resided in 20 to 30 geographic areas of the United States, and were enrolled through a virtual design. In the prospective study, participants were assigned to cohorts based on the clinical history participants reported in a screening survey and a study questionnaire. Each participant in the prospective study had whole blood, serum and a nasopharyngeal or oropharyngeal swab collected by mobile phlebotomists. Participants in the prospective study had the option to provide additional blood draws and questionnaires over a roughly 2-month period. Prospective study blood samples were shipped either frozen or at room temperature before DNA extraction.

Concerning this clone itself: It lacks a known antigen. Base qualities are not provided; no much larger clone lies one nucleotide away.

TCRbeta CDR3 regions were amplified from genomic DNA by means of the immunoSEQ Assay, a bias-controlled multiplex PCR. The study's own analysis went as follows. The number of nucleated cells in each sample was estimated by amplification of reference gene primers within the assay. To quantify the absolute abundance of each unique TCRbeta CDR3 rearrangement, sequence reads were collapsed and filtered. For each sample, productive Simpson clonality was calculated as the square root of Simpson's diversity index across productive rearrangements. TCRdb provides this immuneACCESS table in a form limited to in-frame rearrangements. Some clones are lacking; in checked studies, under half of them reflect an unresolved V gene, and why the rest are absent is not known. V, J and clone size were drawn from that table, and D and trimming were deduced from the DNA. The sample records about 220,000 clones, about four fifths of which are singletons. The ten largest clones capture 1.3% of the sample.

The chain couples TRBV5-1 to TRBJ1-5; a confident D gene designation cannot be given. This TCR came from a woman in her 40s with acute COVID-19. Sequencing was done on a sample of PBMCs or T cells enriched from blood (not recorded which). The CDR3 loop reads CASSVTSGKGQPQHF. The nucleotides read TGCGCCAGCAGCGTTACCTCCGGGAAGGGTCAGCCCCAGCATTTT. Where the CDR3 stops, the reference TRBV5-1 and TRBJ1-5 genes take over; the full variable domain is KAGVTQTPRYLIKTRGQQVTLSCSPISGHRSVSWYQQTPGQGLQFLFEYFSETQRNKGNFPGRFSGRQFSNSRSEMNVSTLELGDSALYLCASSVTSGKGQPQHFGDGTRLSIL.